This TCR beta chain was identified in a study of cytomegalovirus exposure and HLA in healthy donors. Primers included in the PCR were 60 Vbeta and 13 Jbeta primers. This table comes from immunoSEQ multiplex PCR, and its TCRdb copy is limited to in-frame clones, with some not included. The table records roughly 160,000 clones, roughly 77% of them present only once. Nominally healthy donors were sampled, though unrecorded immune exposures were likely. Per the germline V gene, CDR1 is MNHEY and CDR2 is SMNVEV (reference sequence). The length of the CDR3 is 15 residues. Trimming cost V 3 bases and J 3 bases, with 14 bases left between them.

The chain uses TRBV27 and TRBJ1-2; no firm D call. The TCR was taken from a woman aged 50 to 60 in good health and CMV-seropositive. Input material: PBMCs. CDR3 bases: TGTGCCAGCAGTTTTCAGCCTCTTGGGCACTATGGCTACACCTTC. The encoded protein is CASSFQPLGHYGYTF.